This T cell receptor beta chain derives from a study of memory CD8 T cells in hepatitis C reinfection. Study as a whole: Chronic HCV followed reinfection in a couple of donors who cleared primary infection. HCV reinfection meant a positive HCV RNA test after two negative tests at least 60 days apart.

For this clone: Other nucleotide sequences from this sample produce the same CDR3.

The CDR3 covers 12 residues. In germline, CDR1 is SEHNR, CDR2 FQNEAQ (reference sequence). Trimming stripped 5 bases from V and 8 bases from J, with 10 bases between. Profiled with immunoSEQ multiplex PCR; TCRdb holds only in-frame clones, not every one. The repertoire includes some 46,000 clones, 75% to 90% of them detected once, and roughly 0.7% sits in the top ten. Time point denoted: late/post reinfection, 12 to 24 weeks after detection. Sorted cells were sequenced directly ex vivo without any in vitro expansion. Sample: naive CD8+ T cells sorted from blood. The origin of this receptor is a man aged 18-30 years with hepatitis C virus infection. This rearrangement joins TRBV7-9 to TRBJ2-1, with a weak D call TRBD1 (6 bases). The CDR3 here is CASSPQGDEQFF. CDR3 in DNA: TGTGCCAGCAGCCCACAGGGAGATGAGCAGTTCTTC.